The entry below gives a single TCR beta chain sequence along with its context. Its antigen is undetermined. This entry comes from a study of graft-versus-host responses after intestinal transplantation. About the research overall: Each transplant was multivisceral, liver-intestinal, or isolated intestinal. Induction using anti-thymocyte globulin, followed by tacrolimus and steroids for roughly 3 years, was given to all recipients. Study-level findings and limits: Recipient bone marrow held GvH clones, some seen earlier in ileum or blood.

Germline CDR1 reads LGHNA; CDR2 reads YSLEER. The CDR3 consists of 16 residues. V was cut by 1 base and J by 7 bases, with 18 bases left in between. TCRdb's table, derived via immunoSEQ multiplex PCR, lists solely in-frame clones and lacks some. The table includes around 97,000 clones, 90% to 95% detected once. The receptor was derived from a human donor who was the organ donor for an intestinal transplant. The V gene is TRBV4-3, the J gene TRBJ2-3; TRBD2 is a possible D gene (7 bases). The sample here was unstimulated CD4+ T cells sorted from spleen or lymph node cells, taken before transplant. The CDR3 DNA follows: TGCGCCAGCAGCCAAGTCTGGAGAGGGGGGGATTATACGCAGTATTTT. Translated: CASSQVWRGGDYTQYF.